This is a list of T cell receptor beta chains from one sample in a study of memory CD4+ T cells and cytomegalovirus serostatus. Produced via immunoSEQ multiplex PCR; TCRdb's table is partial and in-frame only. The sample yields 50,000 to 75,000 clones, around four fifths seen once. The specimen sequenced was memory CD4+ T cells from blood. These receptors all stem from an adult in good health and CMV-seronegative. The CDR3 runs from the conserved cysteine through the conserved F or W. The order of the fields is D gene, clone size, V gene, J gene, CDR3 DNA, CDR3 protein. D genes are given only for firm matches. The size entry is marked missing in some rows and otherwise reads once, few, many or a size class.

d_gene: TRBD2; abundance: once; v_gene: TRBV5-1; j_gene: TRBJ2-3; CDR3nt: TGCGCCAGCAGCACTCCAGGGACTAGCGAAATAGCAGATACGCAGTATTTT; CDR3aa: CASSTPGTSEIADTQYF
d_gene: .; abundance: .; v_gene: TRBV2; j_gene: TRBJ1-4; CDR3nt: TGTGCCAGCAGTGAAGGGTCAGCCGCTAATGAAAAACTGTTTTTT; CDR3aa: CASSEGSAANEKLFF
d_gene: TRBD2; abundance: .; v_gene: TRBV5-4; j_gene: TRBJ2-7; CDR3nt: TGTGCCAGCAGCGCCGCCAGCGGGAGTATCTACGAGCAGTACTTC; CDR3aa: CASSAASGSIYEQYF
d_gene: TRBD1; abundance: .; v_gene: TRBV12-5; j_gene: TRBJ1-1; CDR3nt: TGTGCTAGTGGCCCGGGACAGGGGGCGCTTACTGAAGCTTTCTTT; CDR3aa: CASGPGQGALTEAFF
d_gene: .; abundance: .; v_gene: TRBV11-2; j_gene: TRBJ1-2; CDR3nt: TGTGCCAGCAGCCTGGCGTCGGGGAATGGCTACACCTTC; CDR3aa: CASSLASGNGYTF
d_gene: .; abundance: .; v_gene: TRBV28; j_gene: TRBJ1-5; CDR3nt: TGTGCCAGCAGTTTACACCCGAATCAGCCCCAGCATTTT; CDR3aa: CASSLHPNQPQHF
d_gene: TRBD2; abundance: .; v_gene: TRBV7-3; j_gene: TRBJ2-5; CDR3nt: TGTGCCAGCAGCTCGGGGACTAGCGGGAGGTGGGACGAGACCCAGTACTTC; CDR3aa: CASSSGTSGRWDETQYF
d_gene: .; abundance: .; v_gene: TRBV28; j_gene: TRBJ2-4; CDR3nt: TGTGCCAGCAGTCAGCGGAGGGGGAAAAACATTCAGTACTTC; CDR3aa: CASSQRRGKNIQYF
d_gene: .; abundance: .; v_gene: TRBV7-3; j_gene: TRBJ2-3; CDR3nt: TGTGCCAGCAGCCGGCAGGGGGGTGGGACAGATACGCAGTATTTT; CDR3aa: CASSRQGGGTDTQYF
d_gene: TRBD1; abundance: .; v_gene: TRBV9; j_gene: TRBJ1-6; CDR3nt: TGTGCCAGCAGCGTGGGACAGGCCTTTAATTCACCCCTCCACTTT; CDR3aa: CASSVGQAFNSPLHF
d_gene: TRBD1; abundance: .; v_gene: TRBV15; j_gene: TRBJ1-2; CDR3nt: TGTGCCACCAGCAGAAGCGGGACAGTCTATGGCTACACCTTC; CDR3aa: CATSRSGTVYGYTF
d_gene: .; abundance: .; v_gene: TRBV30; j_gene: TRBJ2-1; CDR3nt: TGTGCCTGGAAAGAGGAAATGGCCTACAATGAGCAGTTCTTC; CDR3aa: CAWKEEMAYNEQFF
d_gene: .; abundance: .; v_gene: TRBV19; j_gene: TRBJ1-5; CDR3nt: TGTGCCAGTAGTTTGCACGACCAGCCCCAGCATTTT; CDR3aa: CASSLHDQPQHF
d_gene: .; abundance: .; v_gene: TRBV5-1; j_gene: TRBJ1-1; CDR3nt: TGCGCCAGCAGCTTTTACATCCTTACAGGGAACACTGAAGCTTTCTTT; CDR3aa: CASSFYILTGNTEAFF
d_gene: .; abundance: .; v_gene: TRBV18; j_gene: TRBJ2-2; CDR3nt: TGTGCCAGCTCACGGACAGCGAACACCGGGGAGCTGTTTTTT; CDR3aa: CASSRTANTGELFF
d_gene: .; abundance: .; v_gene: TRBV6-5; j_gene: TRBJ2-3; CDR3nt: TGTGCCACCCGGGACAGCACAGATACGCAGTATTTT; CDR3aa: CATRDSTDTQYF
d_gene: TRBD2; abundance: .; v_gene: TRBV19; j_gene: TRBJ2-3; CDR3nt: TGTGCCAGTAGTATAGATCACGCGGGGGGAGCAGATACGCAGTATTTT; CDR3aa: CASSIDHAGGADTQYF
d_gene: TRBD1; abundance: .; v_gene: TRBV28; j_gene: TRBJ2-7; CDR3nt: TGTGCCAGCAGTTTATCCGGGACAGCGGCCTACGAGCAGTACTTC; CDR3aa: CASSLSGTAAYEQYF
d_gene: .; abundance: .; v_gene: TRBV6-1; j_gene: TRBJ1-1; CDR3nt: TGTGCCAGCAGTGACGCGGGGACGCCTCAGGACACTGAAGCTTTCTTT; CDR3aa: CASSDAGTPQDTEAFF
d_gene: .; abundance: .; v_gene: TRBV19; j_gene: TRBJ1-3; CDR3nt: TGTGCCACGCAACCGGGAAACACCATATATTTT; CDR3aa: CATQPGNTIYF
d_gene: TRBD1; abundance: .; v_gene: TRBV6-5; j_gene: TRBJ1-2; CDR3nt: TGTGCCAGCAGCTGGGACAGGCAGCGGGGTGGCTACACCTTC; CDR3aa: CASSWDRQRGGYTF
d_gene: .; abundance: .; v_gene: TRBV19; j_gene: TRBJ2-2; CDR3nt: TGTGGCCCAGGTTCGGGGGGGGAGCTGTTTTTT; CDR3aa: CGPGSGGELFF
d_gene: .; abundance: .; v_gene: TRBV28; j_gene: TRBJ2-3; CDR3nt: TGTGCCAGCAGGGGTGAGGCTAGCGGCACAGATACGCAGTATTTT; CDR3aa: CASRGEASGTDTQYF
d_gene: .; abundance: once; v_gene: TRBV7-3; j_gene: TRBJ2-1; CDR3nt: TGTGCCAGCAGCCCCTCGGGGCTGGGGGAGCAGTTCTTC; CDR3aa: CASSPSGLGEQFF
d_gene: .; abundance: .; v_gene: TRBV12-5; j_gene: TRBJ1-5; CDR3nt: TGTGCTAGTGGTTTCCCCTGGAGAATCCGGACGGATGGCAATCAGCCCCAGCATTTT; CDR3aa: CASGFPWRIRTDGNQPQHF
d_gene: TRBD1; abundance: .; v_gene: TRBV30; j_gene: TRBJ1-3; CDR3nt: TGTGCCTGGAGTAGGGACAGAGACACCATATATTTT; CDR3aa: CAWSRDRDTIYF
d_gene: TRBD1; abundance: .; v_gene: TRBV5-1; j_gene: TRBJ2-6; CDR3nt: TGCGCCAGCAGCGGCAAGGGGGCTCTAGACTACTCTGGGGCCAACGTCCTGACTTTC; CDR3aa: CASSGKGALDYSGANVLTF
d_gene: .; abundance: .; v_gene: TRBV7-3; j_gene: TRBJ2-3; CDR3nt: TGTGCCAGCGGGGGAGCTAGCTCAGATACGCAGTATTTT; CDR3aa: CASGGASSDTQYF
d_gene: .; abundance: .; v_gene: TRBV29-1; j_gene: TRBJ2-7; CDR3nt: TGCAGCGTTGAGAGCCCCGGGGCGCTCCACGAGCAGTACTTC; CDR3aa: CSVESPGALHEQYF
d_gene: TRBD1; abundance: .; v_gene: TRBV30; j_gene: TRBJ1-1; CDR3nt: TGTGCCCGCAAGACAGGGACGAACACTGAAGCTTTCTTT; CDR3aa: CARKTGTNTEAFF
d_gene: TRBD1; abundance: .; v_gene: TRBV19; j_gene: TRBJ1-2; CDR3nt: TGTGCCAGTAGTACCCAGACAGGGCCCGGCGGCTACACCTTC; CDR3aa: CASSTQTGPGGYTF
d_gene: TRBD1; abundance: .; v_gene: TRBV15; j_gene: TRBJ2-1; CDR3nt: TGTGCCACCAGCAGAGAAGGGACAGGGAGTATAGATGAGCAGTTCTTC; CDR3aa: CATSREGTGSIDEQFF
d_gene: .; abundance: .; v_gene: TRBV5-8; j_gene: TRBJ2-6; CDR3nt: TGTGCCAGCAGCCTGCGGGGGCGTGGGGCCAACGTCCTGACTTTC; CDR3aa: CASSLRGRGANVLTF
d_gene: .; abundance: .; v_gene: TRBV7-9; j_gene: TRBJ1-2; CDR3nt: TGTGCCAGCAGCTTACAGGGCCCAGCTAACTATGGCTACACCTTC; CDR3aa: CASSLQGPANYGYTF
d_gene: .; abundance: few; v_gene: TRBV10-3; j_gene: TRBJ1-1; CDR3nt: TGTGCCATCAGTAGGACAGAAAACACTGAAGCTTTCTTT; CDR3aa: CAISRTENTEAFF
d_gene: .; abundance: .; v_gene: TRBV5-1; j_gene: TRBJ2-5; CDR3nt: TGCGCCAGCAGCTTGAGAAGTCAGGGGGGAGAGACCCAGTACTTC; CDR3aa: CASSLRSQGGETQYF
d_gene: .; abundance: .; v_gene: TRBV5-1; j_gene: TRBJ1-1; CDR3nt: TGCGCCAGCAGCTTGAGGCCCGGGGGTAAGAACACTGAAGCTTTCTTT; CDR3aa: CASSLRPGGKNTEAFF
d_gene: .; abundance: few; v_gene: TRBV29-1; j_gene: TRBJ1-1; CDR3nt: TGCAGCGTTGAAGGACTCATGAACACTGAAGCTTTCTTT; CDR3aa: CSVEGLMNTEAFF
d_gene: .; abundance: .; v_gene: TRBV5-4; j_gene: TRBJ1-1; CDR3nt: TGTGCCAGCAGCTTCCGGGTCTCGAACACTGAAGCTTTCTTT; CDR3aa: CASSFRVSNTEAFF
d_gene: TRBD1; abundance: .; v_gene: TRBV9; j_gene: TRBJ1-5; CDR3nt: TGTGCCAGCAGCAAGACAGGGAGGGGGCAGCCCCAGCATTTT; CDR3aa: CASSKTGRGQPQHF
d_gene: .; abundance: .; v_gene: TRBV5-1; j_gene: TRBJ1-6; CDR3nt: TGCGCCAGCAGCGCCGGGGGATGGAATTCACCCCTCCACTTT; CDR3aa: CASSAGGWNSPLHF
d_gene: .; abundance: .; v_gene: TRBV18; j_gene: TRBJ2-5; CDR3nt: TGTGCCAGCTCACCAAATGGAGGGTCAGAGACCCAGTACTTC; CDR3aa: CASSPNGGSETQYF
d_gene: .; abundance: .; v_gene: TRBV6-1; j_gene: TRBJ2-7; CDR3nt: TGTGCCAGCAGCCCACGCCGGGGTCGGGAAGACGAGCAGTACTTC; CDR3aa: CASSPRRGREDEQYF
d_gene: .; abundance: .; v_gene: TRBV2; j_gene: TRBJ1-5; CDR3nt: TGTGCCAGCAAGTGGGACAGCAATCAGCCCCAGCATTTT; CDR3aa: CASKWDSNQPQHF
d_gene: .; abundance: .; v_gene: TRBV30; j_gene: TRBJ2-7; CDR3nt: TGTGCCTCCTACTCGCGGACGCTCGGCGAGCAGTACTTC; CDR3aa: CASYSRTLGEQYF
d_gene: .; abundance: .; v_gene: TRBV30; j_gene: TRBJ2-1; CDR3nt: TGTGCCTGGAGTGTAACAGGCCAAGGGGAGCAGTTCTTC; CDR3aa: CAWSVTGQGEQFF
d_gene: TRBD1; abundance: .; v_gene: TRBV4-2; j_gene: TRBJ1-2; CDR3nt: TGTGCCAGCAGCTCGGGACAGCTCTATGGCTACACCTTC; CDR3aa: CASSSGQLYGYTF
d_gene: .; abundance: .; v_gene: TRBV5-1; j_gene: TRBJ2-7; CDR3nt: TGCGCCAGCAGCCTTAGGGACACCGCGGAGCAGTACTTC; CDR3aa: CASSLRDTAEQYF